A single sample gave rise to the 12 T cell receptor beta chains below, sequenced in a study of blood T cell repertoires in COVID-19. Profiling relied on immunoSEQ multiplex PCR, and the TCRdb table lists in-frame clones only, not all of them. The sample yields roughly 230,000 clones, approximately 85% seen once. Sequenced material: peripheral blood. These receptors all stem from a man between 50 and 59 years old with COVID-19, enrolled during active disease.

The CDR3, as DNA: TGTGCCAGCGCGACAACTAGGGATTCACCCCTCCACTTT. Protein: CASATTRDSPLHF. The rearrangement uses TRBV18 and TRBJ1-6; D gene unclear. Trimming stripped 8 bases from V and 8 bases from J, with 13 bases between. Germline CDR1 is KGHSH and CDR2 is LQKENI. This CDR3 has 13 residues.

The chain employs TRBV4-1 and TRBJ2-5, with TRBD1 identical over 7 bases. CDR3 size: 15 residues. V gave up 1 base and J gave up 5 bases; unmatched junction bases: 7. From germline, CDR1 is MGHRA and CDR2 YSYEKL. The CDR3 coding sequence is TGCGCCAGCAGCCAAGGAACAGGGGTTCGCGAGACCCAGTACTTC. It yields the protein CASSQGTGVRETQYF.

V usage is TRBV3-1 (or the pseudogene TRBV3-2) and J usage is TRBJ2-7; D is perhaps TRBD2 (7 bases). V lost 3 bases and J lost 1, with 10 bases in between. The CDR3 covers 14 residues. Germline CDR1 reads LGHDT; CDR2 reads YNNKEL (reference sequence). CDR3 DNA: TGTGCCAGCAGCCACGGGGGGCCATCCTACGAGCAGTACTTC. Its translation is CASSHGGPSYEQYF.

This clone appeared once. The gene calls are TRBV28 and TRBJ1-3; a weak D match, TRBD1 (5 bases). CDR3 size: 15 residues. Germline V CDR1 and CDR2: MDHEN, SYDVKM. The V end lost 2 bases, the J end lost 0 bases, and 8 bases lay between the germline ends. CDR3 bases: TGTGCCAGCAGTTTAGGGGGGGGCTCTGGAAACACCATATATTTT. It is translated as CASSLGGGSGNTIYF. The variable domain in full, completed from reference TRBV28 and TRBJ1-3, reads DVKVTQSSRYLVKRTGEKVFLECVQDMDHENMFWYRQDPGLGLRLIYFSYDVKMKEKGDIPEGYSVSREKKERFSLILESASTNQTSMYLCASSLGGGSGNTIYFGEGSWLTVV.

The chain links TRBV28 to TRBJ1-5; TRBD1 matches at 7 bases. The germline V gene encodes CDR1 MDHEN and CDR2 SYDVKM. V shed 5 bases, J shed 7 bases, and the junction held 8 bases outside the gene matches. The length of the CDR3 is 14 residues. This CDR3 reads CASSPDRDRQPQHF. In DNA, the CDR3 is TGTGCCAGCAGTCCCGACAGGGATCGCCAGCCCCAGCATTTT.

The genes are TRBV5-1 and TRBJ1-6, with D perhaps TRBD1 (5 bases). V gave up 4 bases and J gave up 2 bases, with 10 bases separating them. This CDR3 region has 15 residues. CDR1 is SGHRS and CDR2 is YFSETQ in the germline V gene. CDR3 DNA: TGCGCCAGCAGCGGGGGGGAAGCCTATAATTCACCCCTCCACTTT. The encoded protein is CASSGGEAYNSPLHF.

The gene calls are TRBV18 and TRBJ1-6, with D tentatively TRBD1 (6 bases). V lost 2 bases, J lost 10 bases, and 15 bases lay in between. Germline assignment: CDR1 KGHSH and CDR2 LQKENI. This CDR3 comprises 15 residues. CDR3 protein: CASSPVAGVESPLHF. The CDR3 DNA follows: TGTGCCAGCTCACCAGTGGCAGGGGTTGAATCACCCCTCCACTTT.

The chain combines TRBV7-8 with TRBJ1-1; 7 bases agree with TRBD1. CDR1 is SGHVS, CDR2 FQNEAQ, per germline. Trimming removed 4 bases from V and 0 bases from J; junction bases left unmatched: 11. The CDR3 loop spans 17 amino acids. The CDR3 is CASSSGYYGQVNTEAFF. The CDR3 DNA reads TGTGCCAGCAGCTCGGGATACTACGGACAGGTGAACACTGAAGCTTTCTTT.

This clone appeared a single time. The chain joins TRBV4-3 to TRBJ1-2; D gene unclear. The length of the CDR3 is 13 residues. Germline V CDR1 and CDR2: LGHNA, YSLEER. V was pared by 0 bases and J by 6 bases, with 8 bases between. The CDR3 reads CASSQDQEDGYTF. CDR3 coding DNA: TGCGCCAGCAGCCAAGATCAGGAGGATGGCTACACCTTC.

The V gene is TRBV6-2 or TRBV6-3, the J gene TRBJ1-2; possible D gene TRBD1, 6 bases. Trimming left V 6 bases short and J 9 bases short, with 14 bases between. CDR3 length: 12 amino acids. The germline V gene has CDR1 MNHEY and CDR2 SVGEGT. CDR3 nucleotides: TGTGCCAGCAGCGAATCCGGGACAAGCTACACCTTC. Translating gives CASSESGTSYTF.

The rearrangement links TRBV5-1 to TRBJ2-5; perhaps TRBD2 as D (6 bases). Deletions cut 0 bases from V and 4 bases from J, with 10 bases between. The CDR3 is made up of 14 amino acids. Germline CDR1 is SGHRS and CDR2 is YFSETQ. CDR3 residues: CASSLVEGTETQYF. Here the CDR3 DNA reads TGCGCCAGCAGCTTGGTGGAGGGTACAGAGACCCAGTACTTC.

The CDR3 spells CASSLAHRRGSGYNEQFF. The CDR3 DNA sequence: TGTGCCAGCAGCTTAGCCCATCGCCGGGGTTCCGGCTACAATGAGCAGTTCTTC. The V and J genes are TRBV7-9 and TRBJ2-1; possibly TRBD2 for D (5 bases). CDR3 length: 18 amino acids. Germline V gives CDR1 SEHNR, CDR2 FQNEAQ (reference sequence). With 0 bases removed from V and 3 bases from J, the gap between germline ends came to 18 bases.